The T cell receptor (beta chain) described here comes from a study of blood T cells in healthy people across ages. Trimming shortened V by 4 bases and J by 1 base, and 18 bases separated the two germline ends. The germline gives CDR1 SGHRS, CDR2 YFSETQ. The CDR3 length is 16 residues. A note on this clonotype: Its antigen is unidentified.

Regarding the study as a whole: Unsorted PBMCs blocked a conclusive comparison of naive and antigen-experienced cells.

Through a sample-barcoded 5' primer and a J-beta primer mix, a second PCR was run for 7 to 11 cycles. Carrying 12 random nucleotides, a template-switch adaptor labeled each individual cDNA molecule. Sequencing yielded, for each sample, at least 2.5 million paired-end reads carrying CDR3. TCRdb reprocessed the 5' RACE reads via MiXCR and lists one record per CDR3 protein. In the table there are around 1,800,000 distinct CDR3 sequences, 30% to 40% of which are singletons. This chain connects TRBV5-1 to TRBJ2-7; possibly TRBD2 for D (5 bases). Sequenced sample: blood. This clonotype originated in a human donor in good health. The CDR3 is CASSPLRALQSYEQYF. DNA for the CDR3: TGCGCCAGCAGCCCACTGCGGGCCCTCCAATCCTACGAGCAGTACTTC.